Shown below are 20 T cell receptor beta chains from a single sample sequenced in a study of T cell changes during pregnancy in multiple sclerosis. Using immunoSEQ multiplex PCR, the repertoire was profiled, and TCRdb retains in-frame clones only, with some absent. The sample contains over 50,000 clones, approximately 91% of which appear only once. The material was peripheral blood, obtained in the first trimester of pregnancy. These receptors were obtained from a female donor with multiple sclerosis, enrolled in a pregnancy study.

This chain links TRBV7-2 with TRBJ2-3; 12 bases agree with TRBD2. J lost 1 base, V lost 4 bases, and 0 bases had no gene match. Germline V gene data show CDR1 as SGHTA and CDR2 as FQGNSA. The CDR3 totals 15 residues. The CDR3 coding sequence is TGTGCCAGCAGCTCTAGCGGGAGGGGCACAGATACGCAGTATTTT. Translation: CASSSSGRGTDTQYF.

CDR3 nucleotides: TGTGCCAGCAGCCCCTTCCTCTCTGGAAACACCATATATTTT. Its protein product is CASSPFLSGNTIYF. This chain uses TRBV7-9 with TRBJ1-3; D unresolved. The germline V gene has CDR1 SEHNR and CDR2 FQNEAQ (reference sequence). Trimming cost V 5 bases and J 0 bases, with 8 bases left between them. This CDR3 is 14 amino acids long.

The chain uses TRBV10-1 and TRBJ2-3, with TRBD2 as a possible D gene (5 bases). Germline CDR1 reads WNHNN; CDR2 reads SYGVQD (reference sequence). This CDR3 contains 14 residues. V lost 3 bases, J lost 6 bases, and 13 bases lay in between. CDR3 residues: CASSDESGSDTQYF. CDR3 DNA sequence: TGCGCCAGCAGTGACGAGTCGGGGTCGGATACGCAGTATTTT.

V gene TRBV6-1 combines with J gene TRBJ1-2; D perhaps matches TRBD1 (6 bases). The CDR3 runs 13 residues. Germline CDR1 reads MNHNS; CDR2 reads SASEGT. V was trimmed by 6 bases and J by 4 bases, leaving 12 bases between them. The CDR3 nucleotides read TGTGCCAGCAGACGGACAGCTTCCTATGGCTACACCTTC. Protein sequence: CASRRTASYGYTF.

This clone was observed a few times. The gene calls are TRBV11-3 and TRBJ1-1; D not certain. V lost 3 bases and J lost 2, with 7 bases in between. CDR1 SGHNT and CDR2 YENEEA come from the germline V gene. The CDR3 length is 13 residues. This CDR3 is CASSLTYNTEAFF. CDR3 sequence (DNA): TGTGCCAGCAGCTTGACATACAACACTGAAGCTTTCTTT. Looking up the rest from reference TRBV11-3 and TRBJ1-1 gives the full variable domain: EAGVVQSPRYKIIEKKQPVAFWCNPISGHNTLYWYLQNLGQGPELLIRYENEEAVDDSQLPKDRFSAERLKGVDSTLKIQPAELGDSAVYLCASSLTYNTEAFFGQGTRLTVV.

V gene TRBV5-1 combines with J gene TRBJ2-7; TRBD2 matches 10 bases. V was clipped by 4 bases and J by 2 bases; unmatched bases: 3. CDR3 length: 14 amino acids. Germline CDR1 is SGHRS and CDR2 is YFSETQ. The CDR3 sequence: CASSLAGAPYEQYF. DNA for the CDR3: TGCGCCAGCAGCCTAGCGGGAGCGCCCTACGAGCAGTACTTC.

In its sample, this clone was seen once. J is TRBJ2-7 and V is TRBV4-2; perhaps TRBD2 as D (5 bases). CDR3 length: 18 amino acids. Per germline, CDR1 LGHNA and CDR2 YNFKEQ. Trimming cost V 1 base and J 0 bases, with 19 bases left between them. The chain's CDR3 is CASSQVGGSRGNSYEQYF. The CDR3 DNA reads as TGTGCCAGCAGCCAAGTTGGCGGGTCTCGAGGGAACTCCTACGAGCAGTACTTC.

DNA for the CDR3: TGCAGCGGCCGGGGACAGGGGTTAGGCTACACCTTC. This translates into CSGRGQGLGYTF. V is TRBV29-1 and J is TRBJ1-2; 10 nucleotides line up with TRBD1. From germline, CDR1 is SQVTM and CDR2 ANQGSEA. There are 12 residues in the CDR3. V was clipped by 7 bases and J by 8 bases; unmatched bases: 7.

The chain couples TRBV7-9 to TRBJ2-3; TRBD1 aligns across 10 bases. This CDR3 comprises 15 residues. The J segment lost 5 bases and the V segment lost 10 bases, leaving 12 bases of the junction unmatched. Germline CDR1 is SEHNR and CDR2 is FQNEAQ (reference sequence). The CDR3, as DNA: TGTGCCACCCCACCCGACAGGGGGCAGGGAGATACGCAGTATTTT. It translates to CATPPDRGQGDTQYF.

The chain employs TRBV28 and TRBJ1-2; possibly TRBD1 for D (6 bases). From germline, CDR1 is MDHEN and CDR2 SYDVKM. The CDR3 has 15 residues. Trimming pared 3 bases from V and 7 bases from J, leaving 18 bases between. The CDR3 loop reads CASSFQGLPVGGYTF. CDR3 nucleotides: TGTGCCAGCAGTTTTCAGGGGCTACCGGTCGGTGGCTACACCTTC.

This clone was seen just once. The chain recombines TRBV2 with TRBJ2-7; D possibly corresponds to TRBD2 (7 bases). V lost 8 bases and J 3 bases, leaving 11 bases between the germline ends. This CDR3 contains 12 residues. Looked up from germline, CDR1 is SNHLY and CDR2 is FYNNEI. The CDR3 sequence is CASGGAFYEQYF. The CDR3 nucleotides read TGTGCCAGCGGGGGGGCTTTCTACGAGCAGTACTTC.

This chain joins TRBV6-4 and TRBJ2-2; D perhaps matches TRBD1 (5 bases). This CDR3 comprises 13 residues. Trimming stripped 2 bases from V and 5 bases from J, with 6 bases between. CDR1 and CDR2 from the germline V gene are MRHNA and SNTAGT. DNA for the CDR3: TGTGCCAGCAGTGACAAGGGGACCGGGGAGCTGTTTTTT. It codes for CASSDKGTGELFF.

The rearrangement links TRBV2 to TRBJ2-7, with 8 bases aligning to TRBD1. The germline V gene encodes CDR1 SNHLY and CDR2 FYNNEI. J was trimmed by 4 bases and V by 3 bases; bases with no gene match: 2. This CDR3 comprises 13 residues. CDR3 loop: CASSEDREYEQYF. CDR3 in DNA: TGTGCCAGCAGTGAGGACAGGGAATACGAGCAGTACTTC. Full variable domain (missing parts from reference TRBV2 and TRBJ2-7): EPEVTQTPSHQVTQMGQEVILRCVPISNHLYFYWYRQILGQKVEFLVSFYNNEISEKSEIFDDQFSVERPDGSNFTLKIRSTKLEDSAMYFCASSEDREYEQYFGPGTRLTVT.

The rearrangement links TRBV5-1 to TRBJ2-7, with 12 bases identical to TRBD2. The germline V gene encodes CDR1 SGHRS and CDR2 YFSETQ. The CDR3 covers 15 residues. After removal of 4 bases from V and 7 bases from J, the junction contained 9 bases not matched to a gene. CDR3 residues: CASSDRLAGVGEQYF. The CDR3 bases are TGCGCCAGCAGCGATCGACTAGCGGGAGTGGGTGAGCAGTACTTC. The full variable domain, with the rest looked up from reference TRBV5-1 and TRBJ2-7, is KAGVTQTPRYLIKTRGQQVTLSCSPISGHRSVSWYQQTPGQGLQFLFEYFSETQRNKGNFPGRFSGRQFSNSRSEMNVSTLELGDSALYLCASSDRLAGVGEQYFGPGTRLTVT.

This sequence joins TRBV19 and TRBJ2-7; a weak D match, TRBD2 (9 bases). The CDR3 contains 18 residues. V lost 3 bases and J 4 bases, leaving 25 bases between the germline ends. Per germline, CDR1 LNHDA and CDR2 SQIVND (reference sequence). Written as DNA, the CDR3 is TGTGCCAGTAGTATGGGGACAGGTGAATTAGCGGGGGATTACGAGCAGTACTTC. Protein product: CASSMGTGELAGDYEQYF. The entire variable domain, with the rest obtained from reference TRBV19 and TRBJ2-7, is as follows: DGGITQSPKYLFRKEGQNVTLSCEQNLNHDAMYWYRQDPGQGLRLIYYSQIVNDFQKGDIAEGYSVSREKKESFPLTVTSAQKNPTAFYLCASSMGTGELAGDYEQYFGPGTRLTVT.

The chain combines TRBV28 with TRBJ1-2, with 9 bases aligning to TRBD1. The CDR3 is 15 residues long. CDR1 is MDHEN, CDR2 SYDVKM, per germline. V was pared by 5 bases and J by 4 bases, with 8 bases of the junction left unmatched. This CDR3 reads CASSPGTGRGYGYTF. CDR3 sequence (DNA): TGTGCCAGCAGTCCAGGGACAGGGCGCGGCTATGGCTACACCTTC.

As for this clone: Within the sample, other DNA sequences also encode this same CDR3. The chain couples TRBV5-1 to TRBJ1-2, with D perhaps TRBD1 (5 bases). Germline values: CDR1 SGHRS, CDR2 YFSETQ. This CDR3 is built from 13 residues. Trimming removed 4 bases at V and 4 bases at J, with 11 bases between. The CDR3 DNA reads as TGCGCCAGCAGCCCGGATCAGGGCTATGGCTACACCTTC. This gives the protein CASSPDQGYGYTF.

This clone was counted at least ten times. The chain carries TRBV6-5 and TRBJ1-1; no clear D gene. The CDR3 length is 15 residues. V lost 0 bases and J 0 bases, leaving 8 bases between the germline ends. The germline CDR1 and CDR2 sequences are MNHEY and SVGAGI. The CDR3 region has the DNA TGTGCCAGCAGTTACTCGAAACAGTTGAACACTGAAGCTTTCTTT. It encodes CASSYSKQLNTEAFF.

The chain employs TRBV7-9 and TRBJ2-6; TRBD1 matches at 9 bases. The germline V gene encodes CDR1 SEHNR and CDR2 FQNEAQ (reference sequence). Trimming cost V 7 bases and J 0 bases; bases outside gene matches: 4. CDR3 length equals 16 residues. CDR3: CASTDRGSSGANVLTF. The DNA of the CDR3 is TGTGCCAGCACGGACAGGGGAAGCTCTGGGGCCAACGTCCTGACTTTC.

The chain is built from TRBV27 and TRBJ2-7; TRBD2 matches at 12 bases. This CDR3 comprises 14 residues. The germline CDR1 and CDR2 sequences are MNHEY and SMNVEV (reference sequence). The junction had 1 base not matched to a gene; V was cut back by 3 bases and J by 4 bases. The CDR3 region has the DNA TGTGCCAGCAGTTTTGGACTAGCGGGATACGAGCAGTACTTC. Protein product: CASSFGLAGYEQYF.